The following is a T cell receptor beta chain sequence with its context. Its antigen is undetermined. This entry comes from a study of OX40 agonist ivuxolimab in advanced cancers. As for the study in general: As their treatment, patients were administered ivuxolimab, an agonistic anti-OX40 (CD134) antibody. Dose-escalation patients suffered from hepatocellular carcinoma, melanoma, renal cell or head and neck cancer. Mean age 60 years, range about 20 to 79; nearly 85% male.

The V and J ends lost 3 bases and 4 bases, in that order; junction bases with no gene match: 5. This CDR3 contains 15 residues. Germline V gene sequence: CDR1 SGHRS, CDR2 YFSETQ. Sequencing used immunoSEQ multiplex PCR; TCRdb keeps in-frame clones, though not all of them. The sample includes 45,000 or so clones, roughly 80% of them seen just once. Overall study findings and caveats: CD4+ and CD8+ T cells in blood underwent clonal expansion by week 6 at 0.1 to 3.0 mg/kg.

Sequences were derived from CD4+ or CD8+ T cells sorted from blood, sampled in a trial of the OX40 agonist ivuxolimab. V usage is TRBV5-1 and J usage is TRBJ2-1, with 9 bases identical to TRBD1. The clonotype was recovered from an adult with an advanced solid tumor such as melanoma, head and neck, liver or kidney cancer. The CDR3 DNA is TGCGCCAGCAGCTCAAACAGGGGGCAGTACAATGAGCAGTTCTTC. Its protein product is CASSSNRGQYNEQFF.